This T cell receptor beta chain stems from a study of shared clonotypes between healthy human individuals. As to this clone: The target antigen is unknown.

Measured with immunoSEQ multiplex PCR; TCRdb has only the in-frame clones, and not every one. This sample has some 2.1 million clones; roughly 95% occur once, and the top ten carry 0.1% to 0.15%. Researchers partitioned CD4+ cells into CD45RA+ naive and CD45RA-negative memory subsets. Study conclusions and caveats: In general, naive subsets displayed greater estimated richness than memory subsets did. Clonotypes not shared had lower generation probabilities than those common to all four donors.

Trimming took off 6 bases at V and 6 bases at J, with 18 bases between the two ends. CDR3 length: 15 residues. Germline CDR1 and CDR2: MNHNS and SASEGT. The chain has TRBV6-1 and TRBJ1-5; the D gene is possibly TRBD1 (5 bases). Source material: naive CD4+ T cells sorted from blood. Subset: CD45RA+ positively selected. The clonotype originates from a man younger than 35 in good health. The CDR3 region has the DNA TGTGCCAGCAGGAACCAGAACTCGGGGGGTCAGCCCCAGCATTTT. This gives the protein CASRNQNSGGQPQHF.